This T cell receptor (beta chain) was captured by sequencing in a study of OX40 agonist ivuxolimab in advanced cancers. Whole-study context: Recorded diagnoses for dose-escalation patients were hepatocellular carcinoma, melanoma, renal cell or head and neck cancer.

Assay used: immunoSEQ multiplex PCR; TCRdb lists only in-frame clones, some missing. The sample has almost 45,000 clones; around 90% are singletons. General study results and limits: Antigen specificity was not determined for the expanded peripheral T cells. A proportion of nonresponders additionally exhibited low normalized T-cell clonal expansion.

Comment on this clone: Its target is unknown.

Baseline, cycle 4 day 1, and cycle 7 day 1 were the blood sampling points. Germline-derived CDR1 and CDR2 are SGHDN and FVKESK. V gave up 0 bases and J gave up 4 bases, with 13 bases separating them. The length of the CDR3 is 15 residues. This TCR derives from an adult with an advanced solid tumor such as melanoma, head and neck, liver or kidney cancer. This specimen was CD4+ or CD8+ T cells sorted from blood, taken in a trial of the OX40 agonist ivuxolimab. The chain has TRBV14 and TRBJ2-7, with D uncertain. The CDR3 spells CASSQEGFAPYEQYF. The CDR3 DNA reads as TGTGCCAGCAGCCAAGAAGGGTTTGCCCCTTACGAGCAGTACTTC. Variable domain in full (rest from reference TRBV14 and TRBJ2-7): EAGVTQFPSHSVIEKGQTVTLRCDPISGHDNLYWYRRVMGKEIKFLLHFVKESKQDESGMPNNRFLAERTGGTYSTLKVQPAELEDSGVYFCASSQEGFAPYEQYFGPGTRLTVT.